These T cell receptor beta chains were read from a single sample in a study of tumor and adjacent non-tumor tissue in lung cancer. MiXCR was run by TCRdb on the multiplex PCR reads, yielding one entry per CDR3 protein. Of 65,000 to 95,000 distinct CDR3 sequences in the sample, around 65% were seen once. Input material: lung tumor tissue. The receptor source for this set is a woman aged 70-85 years with non-small cell lung cancer. CDR3s include the opening cysteine and the closing phenylalanine or tryptophan. The order of the fields is clone size, D gene, V gene, J gene, CDR3 protein, CDR3 DNA. The D gene is left open where the match is weak. Some rows mark clone size as missing; the rest say once, few, many or name a class of expanded clone.

abundance: -; d_gene: TRBD2; v_gene: TRBV5-6; j_gene: TRBJ2-1; CDR3aa: CASSSQLAGAGNERFF; CDR3nt: TGTGCCAGCAGCTCGCAACTAGCGGGAGCGGGCAATGAGCGGTTCTTC
abundance: -; d_gene: -; v_gene: TRBV7-9; j_gene: TRBJ2-2; CDR3aa: CASARPQAQDTGELLF; CDR3nt: TGTGCCAGCGCTAGACCACAGGCTCAGGACACCGGGGAGCTGCTTTTT
abundance: -; d_gene: -; v_gene: TRBV29-1; j_gene: TRBJ2-2; CDR3aa: CSVERGAARAGDLFF; CDR3nt: TGCAGCGTTGAAAGGGGGGCTGCTAGAGCCGGGGACCTGTTTTTT
abundance: -; d_gene: -; v_gene: TRBV6-1; j_gene: TRBJ1-1; CDR3aa: CASSGEKAGTEAFF; CDR3nt: TGTGCCAGCAGTGGAGAGAAGGCCGGCACTGAAGCTTTCTTT
abundance: -; d_gene: -; v_gene: TRBV6-6; j_gene: TRBJ2-1; CDR3aa: CASTDLAVRSYNERFF; CDR3nt: TGTGCTAGCACCGACCTTGCGGTCCGCTCCTACAATGAGCGGTTCTTC
abundance: -; d_gene: TRBD1; v_gene: TRBV12-3/TRBV12-4; j_gene: TRBJ2-3; CDR3aa: CASSPRDRPDTQYF; CDR3nt: TGTGCCAGCAGTCCCAGGGACAGGCCGGATACGCAGTATTTT
abundance: -; d_gene: -; v_gene: TRBV29-1; j_gene: TRBJ1-2; CDR3aa: CSVGGQSNYCYTF; CDR3nt: TGCAGCGTTGGAGGACAATCTAACTATTGCTACACTTTC
abundance: -; d_gene: -; v_gene: TRBV10-2; j_gene: TRBJ1-4; CDR3aa: CASTGHLNEKPFF; CDR3nt: TGCGCCAGCACGGGACATCTTAATGAAAAACCGTTTTTT
abundance: -; d_gene: TRBD1; v_gene: TRBV13; j_gene: TRBJ1-2; CDR3aa: CISSLEGQGAFYGYTF; CDR3nt: TGTATCAGCAGCTTAGAGGGACAGGGGGCTTTCTATGGCTACACCTTC
abundance: -; d_gene: TRBD2; v_gene: TRBV28; j_gene: TRBJ2-5; CDR3aa: CASSNLSGRASETQYF; CDR3nt: TGTGCCAGCAGTAATCTTAGTGGGAGGGCCAGTGAGACCCAGTACTTC
abundance: -; d_gene: -; v_gene: TRBV18; j_gene: TRBJ2-1; CDR3aa: CASSPGNLRDEQFF; CDR3nt: TGTGCCAGCTCACCAGGAAACTTACGAGATGAGCAGTTCTTC
abundance: -; d_gene: -; v_gene: TRBV6-1; j_gene: TRBJ2-3; CDR3aa: CAISGPTGSTHTQYF; CDR3nt: TGTGCCATCAGTGGACCCACGGGTAGCACACATACGCAGTATTTT
abundance: -; d_gene: -; v_gene: TRBV29-1; j_gene: TRBJ1-1; CDR3aa: CRVVNRGTNTEAFF; CDR3nt: TGCAGGGTTGTCAACAGAGGGACGAACACTGAAGCTTTCTTT
abundance: -; d_gene: -; v_gene: TRBV20-1; j_gene: TRBJ2-7; CDR3aa: CCASRGSGLEHYF; CDR3nt: TGCTGTGCTAGTCGGGGAAGCGGTCTCGAGCATTACTTC
abundance: -; d_gene: TRBD1; v_gene: TRBV11-3; j_gene: TRBJ2-7; CDR3aa: CVSSLTGALVEEQYF; CDR3nt: TGTGTCAGCAGTTTAACAGGGGCCCTAGTGGAGGAGCAGTACTTC
abundance: -; d_gene: TRBD2; v_gene: TRBV29-1; j_gene: TRBJ2-1; CDR3aa: CSAEDWLAADNEQFF; CDR3nt: TGTAGCGCTGAAGATTGGCTAGCGGCCGACAATGAGCAGTTCTTC
abundance: many; d_gene: -; v_gene: TRBV12-3/TRBV12-4; j_gene: TRBJ1-5; CDR3aa: CASSGGGSGNQPQHF; CDR3nt: TGTGCCAGCAGCGGCGGGGGATCGGGCAATCAGCCCCAGCATTTT
abundance: few; d_gene: TRBD2; v_gene: TRBV28; j_gene: TRBJ2-1; CDR3aa: CASSLWGKSGAKNEQLF; CDR3nt: TGTGCCAGTAGTTTATGGGGAAAGAGCGGGGCTAAGAACGAGCAGCTCTTC
abundance: -; d_gene: -; v_gene: TRBV10-1; j_gene: TRBJ1-1; CDR3aa: CTSRESGRAEAFF; CDR3nt: TGCACCAGCAGAGAGTCGGGGAGGGCTGAAGCTTTCTTT
abundance: -; d_gene: -; v_gene: TRBV7-9; j_gene: TRBJ1-6; CDR3aa: CASSLRGRNSPLHF; CDR3nt: TGTGCCAGCAGCCTCAGGGGACGGAATTCACCCCTCCACTTT
abundance: -; d_gene: -; v_gene: TRBV5-4; j_gene: TRBJ2-6; CDR3aa: CASSFDGLLGANVLSF; CDR3nt: TGTGCAAGTAGCTTCGACGGGTTGTTGGGGGCCAACGTCCTGAGTTTC
abundance: many; d_gene: -; v_gene: TRBV6-6; j_gene: TRBJ1-5; CDR3aa: CASSEPRGGSNQPQHF; CDR3nt: TGTGCCAGCAGCGAACCTAGAGGGGGGAGCAATCAGCCCCAGCATTTT